This T cell receptor (beta chain) appears in the sequencing data of a study of a mutant IDH1 vaccine in newly diagnosed glioma. Overall study context: Earlier therapy was either radiotherapy, temozolomide, or both, and most got both.

Study results and limitations: Most patients, 93.3%, showed vaccine-induced immune responses. Pseudoprogression apparently tracked independently of changes in top peripheral T cell clonotypes.

Turning to this clone: The antigen is undetermined.

Regarding time point: baseline, week 1 (first vaccination visit). Treatment given: pre-vaccination baseline after standard-of-care therapy. Only in-frame clones appear in the TCRdb table, and some are missing; sequencing was by immunoSEQ multiplex PCR. The data show about 100,000 clones, 80% seen once. The sample in question was PBMCs, obtained from a glioma patient treated with radiotherapy, temozolomide or both. This clonotype was obtained from a man aged 35 to 55 with glioma.

The CDR3 nucleotides are TGTGCCAGCAGACCCCCTGACAGGGAATATGGCTACACCTTC. Translated, it gives CASRPPDREYGYTF. The chain employs TRBV6-6 and TRBJ1-2; 7 bases fit TRBD1. The CDR3 contains 14 residues. V lost 6 bases, J lost 5 bases, and 9 bases stayed unmatched. Germline V gene data show CDR1 as MNHNY and CDR2 as SVGAGI (reference sequence).